Here is one T cell receptor beta chain with its context. Its target is not known. CDR3 length equals 12 residues. Trimming removed 5 bases from V and 8 bases from J, with 12 bases in between. The germline V gene has CDR1 MNHEY and CDR2 SVGEGT. Generated by immunoSEQ multiplex PCR, the TCRdb table keeps only in-frame clones and is missing some. The table lists roughly 120,000 clones, around 86% of them singletons. This record comes from a study of T cell responses to AZD1222 COVID-19 vaccine. Study findings and constraints: Donors, mostly white British, included more females; clonal diversity was possibly underestimated.

V and J are TRBV6-2 or TRBV6-3 and TRBJ1-1, with D perhaps TRBD1 (6 bases). This TCR came from an adult in good health. The input for sequencing was peripheral blood, taken on day 0 of AZD1222 vaccination. The CDR3 nucleotides read TGTGCCAGCAGTCGTGCCGGGACAGAAGCTTTCTTT. Translation: CASSRAGTEAFF.